This entry lists 23 T cell receptor beta chains sequenced from one sample in a study of T cells in Graves' hyperthyroidism and ophthalmopathy. RNA transcripts provided the source from which TCR beta CDR3 regions were amplified. The study used the HTBI primer set for a first-round RT-PCR of the TCR CDR3. TCRdb re-derived calls from the multiplex PCR reads in MiXCR, one entry per CDR3 protein. This sample has fewer than 350,000 distinct CDR3 sequences, with roughly 15% found just once. The sequenced material came from blood. The receptors derive from a woman in her fifties or sixties with Graves' hyperthyroidism that later progressed to Graves' ophthalmopathy.

The rearrangement uses TRBV15 and TRBJ1-4; D is possibly TRBD1 (6 bases). This CDR3 spans 16 amino acids. Germline-derived CDR1 and CDR2 are LNHNV and YYDKDF (reference sequence). Trimming cost V 3 bases and J 2 bases, with 13 bases left between them. CDR3 sequence (DNA): TGTGCCACCAGCAGTACAGGGATAGGGACTAATGAAAAACTGTTTTTT. It yields the protein CATSSTGIGTNEKLFF.

This clonotype qualifies as medium-sized (0.01 to 0.1%). The gene calls are TRBV13 and TRBJ1-1, with no clear D. CDR1 is PRHDT, CDR2 FYEKMQ, per germline (reference sequence). The CDR3 contains 13 residues. The V and J ends lost 2 bases and 0 bases respectively, with 4 bases between them. CDR3 bases: TGTGCCAGCAGCTTACTCATGAACACTGAAGCTTTCTTT. This translates into CASSLLMNTEAFF.

This clonotype was observed at least ten times. This chain links TRBV28 with TRBJ2-7; D is unresolved. The CDR3 has 13 residues. Germline values: CDR1 MDHEN, CDR2 SYDVKM. V lost 8 bases to trimming and J lost 2 bases, with 13 bases between them. CDR3 sequence (DNA): TGTGCCAGCGGGCCCGGGTACCCCTACGAGCAGTACTTC. Protein sequence: CASGPGYPYEQYF.

The chain recombines TRBV28 with TRBJ2-7; perhaps D is TRBD1 or TRBD2 (5 bases each). The V gene's germline CDR1 is MDHEN and CDR2 SYDVKM. V dropped 5 bases and J dropped 7 bases, with 9 bases sitting between them. CDR3 length: 11 amino acids. The CDR3 sequence is CASSTGREQYF. DNA of the CDR3: TGTGCCAGCAGTACGGGACGGGAGCAGTACTTC. The full variable domain, rest sourced from reference TRBV28 and TRBJ2-7, is DVKVTQSSRYLVKRTGEKVFLECVQDMDHENMFWYRQDPGLGLRLIYFSYDVKMKEKGDIPEGYSVSREKKERFSLILESASTNQTSMYLCASSTGREQYFGPGTRLTVT.

Ten or more counts support this clonotype. The V and J genes are TRBV28 and TRBJ1-5; TRBD1 might be the D (6 bases). The germline V gene encodes CDR1 MDHEN and CDR2 SYDVKM. The CDR3 totals 14 residues. V was shortened by 1 base and J by 6 bases, with 10 bases between the two germline ends. In nucleotides, the CDR3 is TGTGCCAGCAGTTTATCGGGGGCTGGTCAGCCCCAGCATTTT. This gives the protein CASSLSGAGQPQHF.

Many counts were recorded for this clonotype. The CDR3 DNA reads TGTGCCAGCAGTTTAATGGGCACGAACACTGAAGCTTTCTTT. Protein sequence: CASSLMGTNTEAFF. This sequence joins TRBV27 and TRBJ1-1; D call uncertain. CDR1 is MNHEY and CDR2 is SMNVEV in the germline V gene (reference sequence). Between the trimmed V and J ends, which lost 2 bases and 1 base, there was a span of 8 bases. The CDR3 is 14 amino acids.

This clonotype was seen repeatedly, ten times or more. The chain joins TRBV28 to TRBJ1-1; D perhaps matches TRBD1 (5 bases). Looked up from germline, CDR1 is MDHEN and CDR2 is SYDVKM. The CDR3 length is 13 residues. Trimming took off 7 bases at V and 8 bases at J, with 17 bases between the two ends. CDR3 nucleotides: TGTGCCAGCACCCTCAGTACGACAGCCGAAGCTTTCTTT. It translates to CASTLSTTAEAFF.

A word on this clonotype: This clone may be a read error of a much larger clone one base away. This chain uses TRBV29-1 with TRBJ2-2; a weak D match, TRBD1 (7 bases). The CDR3 sequence is 13 residues long. Trimming pared 6 bases from V and 3 bases from J, leaving 11 bases between. Germline CDR1 SQVTM, CDR2 ANQGSEA. CDR3 residues: CSVDRRDTGELFF. CDR3 bases: TGCAGCGTGGACAGGAGGGACACCGGGGAGCTGTTTTTT.

Ten or more counts support this clonotype. The chain uses TRBV12-3 or TRBV12-4 and TRBJ1-5, with D possibly being TRBD1 (6 bases). V dropped 5 bases and J dropped 3 bases, with 14 bases sitting between them. The CDR3 is made up of 15 amino acids. The CDR3 sequence is CASSLQTGTNQPQHF. Here the CDR3 DNA reads TGTGCCAGCAGTCTACAAACAGGGACCAATCAGCCCCAGCATTTT.

This clonotype has a count of ten or more. The chain joins TRBV28 to TRBJ2-4, with D hard to call. The CDR3 totals 15 residues. Germline V lookup: CDR1 MDHEN, CDR2 SYDVKM. Trimming took off 4 bases at V and 8 bases at J, with 18 bases between the two ends. Written as DNA, the CDR3 is TGTGCCAGCAGTTCCCACCCTCTCGATCGGCACATTCAGTACTTC. This sequence encodes CASSSHPLDRHIQYF.

This clonotype has a handful of counts. V gene TRBV7-9 combines with J gene TRBJ1-4; 7 bases align to TRBD1. V dropped 4 bases and J dropped 7; count of bases not matched to a gene: 6. CDR1 and CDR2 (germline): SEHNR, FQNEAQ (reference sequence). CDR3 size: 14 residues. CDR3 region: CASSSGRGTEKLFF. The CDR3, as DNA: TGTGCCAGCAGCTCCGGCAGGGGGACTGAAAAACTGTTTTTT.

This clonotype was seen repeatedly, ten times or more. The gene calls are TRBV6-1 and TRBJ1-2, with D maybe TRBD1 (6 bases). Germline V gene lookup returns CDR1 MNHNS and CDR2 SASEGT. V was clipped by 4 bases and J by 8 bases, with 14 bases between them. The CDR3 has 13 residues. CDR3 sequence reads: CASSATGAPGYTF. Written as DNA, the CDR3 is TGTGCCAGCAGTGCGACAGGAGCCCCGGGCTACACCTTC.

This clonotype was recorded at least ten times. This chain links TRBV2 with TRBJ2-5; D unresolved. The germline V gene encodes CDR1 SNHLY and CDR2 FYNNEI. The CDR3 has 15 amino acids. Trimming cost V 5 bases and J 3 bases, with 16 bases left between them. DNA of the CDR3: TGTGCCAGCAGTTCCTCGGCAGCAGTTAAAGAGACCCAGTACTTC. Encoded protein: CASSSSAAVKETQYF.

The rearrangement links TRBV5-1 to TRBJ1-1, with a tentative D call TRBD1 (6 bases). The CDR3 is 16 amino acids. Germline V gene lookup returns CDR1 SGHRS and CDR2 YFSETQ. Between the trimmed V and J ends, which lost 3 bases and 0 bases, there was a span of 15 bases. CDR3 DNA: TGCGCCAGCAGCTGGGGGCACGGGCCCATGAACACTGAAGCTTTCTTT. It specifies CASSWGHGPMNTEAFF. The full variable domain, completed using reference TRBV5-1 and TRBJ1-1, is KAGVTQTPRYLIKTRGQQVTLSCSPISGHRSVSWYQQTPGQGLQFLFEYFSETQRNKGNFPGRFSGRQFSNSRSEMNVSTLELGDSALYLCASSWGHGPMNTEAFFGQGTRLTVV.

The sample holds a few counts of this clonotype. The rearrangement links TRBV13 to TRBJ1-6; D is unclear. The CDR3 has 15 residues. Trimming took off 4 bases at V and 14 bases at J, with 21 bases between the two ends. Germline V CDR1 and CDR2: PRHDT, FYEKMQ (reference sequence). The CDR3 region is CASSSAPDLGGALHF. The CDR3 nucleotides read TGTGCCAGCAGCTCGGCCCCGGACCTGGGCGGGGCCCTCCACTTT.

This clonotype was recorded at least ten times. The chain couples TRBV5-6 to TRBJ2-3; 7 bases fit TRBD1. V lost 0 bases and J lost 8; bases outside the gene matches: 6. The CDR3 contains 14 residues. CDR1 is SGHDT, CDR2 YYEEEE, per germline. The CDR3 nucleotides are TGTGCCAGCAGCTTGGGACATAAGGGGGCTACGCAGTATTTT. Its translation: CASSLGHKGATQYF.

The chain uses TRBV3-1 and TRBJ2-3; D unclear. Germline V lookup: CDR1 LGHDT, CDR2 YNNKEL (reference sequence). The CDR3 spans 12 residues. The V end was cut by 7 bases, the J end by 6 bases, with 11 bases between. For the CDR3, the DNA is TGTGCCAGCACCATAATGGGGGATACGCAGTATTTT. Protein sequence: CASTIMGDTQYF.

This clonotype was seen ten or more times. The chain carries TRBV2 and TRBJ2-1; D remains ambiguous. The V gene lost 9 bases and the J gene lost 4 bases, with 13 bases spanning the gap. The CDR3 runs 13 residues. In germline, CDR1 is SNHLY, CDR2 FYNNEI. The DNA for the CDR3 is TGTGCCAGTTTAGTGACTCCTTACAATGAGCAGTTCTTC. Translation gives CASLVTPYNEQFF.

V gene TRBV5-6 combines with J gene TRBJ1-4, with D tentatively TRBD1 (6 bases). Trimming shortened V by 3 bases and J by 0 bases, and 12 bases separated the two germline ends. Per germline, CDR1 SGHDT and CDR2 YYEEEE. CDR3 length: 16 residues. This chain's CDR3 is CASSSRRTATNEKLFF. The CDR3 nucleotides are TGTGCCAGCAGCTCGAGAAGGACAGCAACTAATGAAAAACTGTTTTTT.

In its sample, this clonotype was seen many times. The chain uses TRBV6-1 and TRBJ2-5; TRBD2 agrees at 7 bases. From germline, CDR1 is MNHNS and CDR2 SASEGT. The CDR3 covers 12 residues. The V gene end was trimmed by 3 bases and the J gene end by 7 bases; junction bases not matched to a gene: 2. CDR3: CASSEGEGTQYF. The CDR3 region has the DNA TGTGCCAGCAGTGAGGGGGAGGGGACCCAGTACTTC.

The chain recombines TRBV20-1 with TRBJ2-7; TRBD1 or TRBD2 may be the D gene (5 bases each). There are 14 residues in the CDR3. Per germline, CDR1 DFQATT and CDR2 SNEGSKA (reference sequence). V shed 6 bases and J shed 0 bases, with 15 bases lying between them. CDR3 loop: CSARRGSSSYEQYF. The DNA for the CDR3 is TGCAGTGCGCGCCGGGGCAGTAGCTCCTACGAGCAGTACTTC.

In this sample, this clonotype turned up once. This sequence joins TRBV4-1 and TRBJ1-5, with 10 bases lining up with TRBD1. V shed 2 bases and J 6 bases; nucleotides not matched to a gene: 7. CDR1 is MGHRA and CDR2 is YSYEKL in the germline V gene. The CDR3 spans 16 residues. The CDR3 DNA sequence: TGCGCCAGCAGCCAACCGGGACAGGGGCTTGGTCAGCCCCAGCATTTT. Its protein is CASSQPGQGLGQPQHF.

The sample holds a few counts of this clonotype. In DNA form, the CDR3 reads TGTGCCAGCAGCGCTAGCCTCATAGGGGGCACCAGCACAGATACGCAGTATTTT. This sequence encodes CASSASLIGGTSTDTQYF. The chain combines TRBV9 with TRBJ2-3; 7 bases map to TRBD1. V was pared by 3 bases and J by 0 bases, with 13 bases of the junction left unmatched. CDR1 and CDR2 (germline): SGDLS, YYNGEE. This CDR3 contains 18 residues.